This TCR beta chain was profiled in a study of T-cell reconstitution after alpha-beta-depleted transplantation in children. This clonotype was detected only a few times. In germline, CDR1 is MNHEY, CDR2 SVGEGT. CDR3 length: 16 residues. Trimming took 2 bases from V and 3 from J, leaving 17 bases between them. A library of TCRbeta sequences, prepared with unique molecular identifiers, was generated. MiXCR was run by TCRdb on the PCR reads, yielding one entry per CDR3 protein. In the table there are 540,000 or so distinct CDR3 sequences, around 23% of which are singletons. The chain carries TRBV6-2 or TRBV6-3 and TRBJ2-7; TRBD1 is a possible D gene (5 bases). This TCR derives from a boy under three years old who had a stem cell transplant for acute myeloid leukemia, so the T cells may come from the graft donor. This specimen consisted of PBMCs, mostly from graft donor cells, obtained 360 days after TCRalphabeta/CD19-depleted stem cell transplant. CDR3 coding DNA: TGTGCCAGCAGTTACCCACGTCCTCACAGGAACTACGAGCAGTACTTC. Amino acid sequence: CASSYPRPHRNYEQYF.